These T cell receptor beta chains were read from a single sample in a study of blood T cell repertoires in COVID-19. The repertoire was sequenced with immunoSEQ multiplex PCR; TCRdb's copy has only in-frame clones and lacks some. Among 110,000 or so clones listed, approximately 90% were seen once. Sequenced: peripheral blood. Source of these receptors: a human donor with acute or convalescent COVID-19. The donor label of this sample is uncertain. Each CDR3 is given with its conserved first and last residue.

TRBV28	TRBJ1-2	CASSPTGANYGYTF
TRBV6-5	TRBJ2-6	CASTSGSGANVLTF
TRBV28	TRBJ1-4	CASSLWAGEKLFF
TRBV6-2/TRBV6-3	TRBJ1-2	CASSYSGYRQPNYGYTF
TRBV12-3/TRBV12-4	TRBJ1-4	CASSGQVNEKLFF
TRBV7-2	TRBJ2-5	CASSPQQGGETQYF
TRBV5-1	TRBJ2-1	CASSLATGGPNEQFF
TRBV10-3	TRBJ1-5	CATNNRGYSNQPQHF
TRBV6-5	TRBJ1-1	CASSYRGHTEAFF
TRBV10-3	TRBJ2-3	CATRRQGGTDTQYF
TRBV18	TRBJ1-1	CASSAGTGGWTEAFF
TRBV7-2	TRBJ2-1	CASSLMGQGSNEQFF
TRBV5-4	TRBJ1-1	CASSLRAGNTEAFF
TRBV5-1	TRBJ2-1	CASSLAGQQENEQFF
TRBV29-1	TRBJ2-3	CSVEVLAGGLGNTQYF
TRBV28	TRBJ2-5	CASSGRRDGKETQYF
TRBV30	TRBJ2-7	CAWMGTTYEQYF
TRBV5-1	TRBJ2-2	CASSPVATGELFF
TRBV5-1	TRBJ2-3	CASSSGTSGTDTQYF
TRBV5-1	TRBJ2-2	CASSPGQGRTGELFF
TRBV7-2	TRBJ1-2	CASSAMQGFTYGYTF
TRBV3-1/TRBV3-2	TRBJ1-1	CASSQLDRKAFF
TRBV27	TRBJ1-5	CASSFQANQPQHF
TRBV5-1	TRBJ2-7	CASSPVTVGGSYEQYF
TRBV12-3/TRBV12-4	TRBJ2-5	CASSLLGAETQYF
TRBV28	TRBJ2-7	CASSLSGLGYEQYF
TRBV12-5	TRBJ2-2	CASGLVGGRLITGELFF
TRBV19	TRBJ2-2	CASSPLSYAGELFF
TRBV6-4	TRBJ1-1	CASKQGLDTEAFF
TRBV5-1	TRBJ2-5	CASSLGQGVTQETQYF
TRBV10-3	TRBJ2-2	CAIRDRASFPNTGELFF
TRBV6-2/TRBV6-3	TRBJ2-1	CASSSVLAGGPEQFF
TRBV28	TRBJ2-5	CASSGQGVVETQYF
TRBV10-1	TRBJ1-4	CASHPGSYEKLFF
TRBV19	TRBJ1-3	CASSAYRGVSGNTIYF
TRBV4-3	TRBJ2-3	CASSQVAGGRDTQYF
TRBV11-1	TRBJ2-1	CASSLVIFGGYNEQFF
TRBV30	TRBJ1-1	CAWRKGLLNTEAFF
TRBV6-2/TRBV6-3	TRBJ1-5	CASSYSSLQPQHF
TRBV6-2/TRBV6-3	TRBJ2-5	CASTFSLTGTGGGETQYF
TRBV28	TRBJ2-3	CASNMQGTDTQYF
TRBV2	TRBJ1-5	CASSERSNQPQHF
TRBV11-2	TRBJ1-2	CASSRDRVIYGYTF
TRBV28	TRBJ2-2	CATLPGGLGGELFF
TRBV27	TRBJ1-1	CASSPASSGYTEAFF
TRBV28	TRBJ1-5	CASSSGQPQHF
TRBV19	TRBJ1-4	CASSDWGRYEKLFF
TRBV7-9	TRBJ1-2	CASSSNAAGGDGYTF
TRBV4-1	TRBJ2-1	CASRQDGTSGYNEQFF
TRBV12-5	TRBJ1-3	CASGQGQNGNTIYF
TRBV25-1	TRBJ1-2	CASSVSQGDGYTF
TRBV23-1	TRBJ2-7	CASSQGQGVYEQYF
TRBV14	TRBJ2-1	CASSQNWGTSGYNEQFF